This TCR beta chain is from a study of human T cells and chemical hapten exposure. The wider study: Upper-back patch tests with 0.01% DPC were read at 6 days.

The sample holds a few counts of this clonotype. Its target is unknown. Each CDR3 protein gets one entry after TCRdb re-called the RACE reads with MiXCR. The table has 70,000 or so distinct CDR3 sequences, over 8.5% seen once. Sample time point: patch test 3, about 24 weeks after DPC sensitization. The treatment: therapeutic diphenylcyclopropenone sensitization with weekly scalp DPC. Researchers sampled blood before each patch test went on. General study points: Expanded TCRs clustered into significantly more large CDR3 similarity groups than controls, the analysis revealed.

CDR1 is MNHEY and CDR2 is SVGAGI in the germline V gene. The V and J ends lost 6 bases and 2 bases, in that order; junction bases with no gene match: 7. This CDR3 is built from 15 residues. Specimen: whole blood, collected in connection with sensitization to the hapten diphenylcyclopropenone (DPC). The sequence derives from a woman between 50 and 59 years old with alopecia areata. Some clones in this sample may be carry-over from other donors' samples. This chain connects TRBV6-5 to TRBJ1-5; 7 bases fit TRBD1. This chain's CDR3 is CASRLQGRGNQPQHF. DNA of the CDR3: TGTGCCAGCAGGTTACAGGGGAGGGGCAATCAGCCCCAGCATTTT.